There are many counts of the clone carrying this T cell receptor beta chain. Germline V gene sequence: CDR1 LGHNA, CDR2 YSLEER. This CDR3 is built from 15 residues. Trimming shortened V by 0 bases and J by 4 bases, and 12 bases separated the two germline ends. The source of the sample is a study of molecular identifiers for immune sequencing clone quantification. Making the bulk TCR libraries relied on previously described methods and listed TCR primers. TCRdb analysed the PCR reads with MiXCR anew, one entry per CDR3 protein. The repertoire holds 100,000 or so distinct CDR3 sequences, with around 20% as singletons.

Sequenced sample: naive CD8+ T cells from blood, with Jurkat cell RNA spiked in. Subset specified: FACS-sorted CD8+CD4-CCR7+CD45RA+ naive T cells. The receptor's source is a human donor in good health. Some libraries in this study had Jurkat cell RNA spiked in. This chain links TRBV4-3 with TRBJ1-2; maybe TRBD1 (5 bases). The CDR3 sequence: CASSQDRTQPYGYTF. The CDR3 DNA follows: TGCGCCAGCAGCCAAGATCGGACACAGCCCTATGGCTACACCTTC.